Listed below are T cell receptor beta chains from one sample, sequenced in a study of blood T cells in healthy people across ages. TCRdb passed the 5' RACE reads through MiXCR, listing each CDR3 protein once. This table has roughly 2 million distinct CDR3 sequences, about 49% appearing once. Sequencing input: blood. Receptors were obtained from a woman in her forties in good health. CDR3s include the opening cysteine and the closing phenylalanine or tryptophan. The D gene is left open where the match is weak. Not all rows give a size; the values are once, few, many and, for expanded clones, a class.

>NA|TRBJ2-3|TRBV5-1|NA
CAGSLYRNDGTDTQYF
TGCGCCGGCAGCTTGTACCGGAATGATGGCACAGATACGCAGTATTTT
>NA|TRBJ2-5|TRBV7-2|few
CASSFRRDETQYF
TGTGCCAGCAGCTTTCGTCGGGATGAGACCCAGTACTTC
>NA|TRBJ2-1|TRBV3-1|NA
CASSQGAGLVGNEQFF
TGTGCCAGCAGCCAAGGCGCGGGCCTTGTTGGGAATGAGCAGTTCTTC
>TRBD1|TRBJ1-2|TRBV5-1|few
CASSFAGQGVENGYTF
TGCGCCAGCAGCTTTGCAGGACAGGGTGTCGAGAATGGCTACACCTTC
>NA|TRBJ2-7|TRBV11-2|once
CASSVDREYEQYF
TGTGCCAGCAGCGTGGACCGCGAATACGAGCAGTACTTC
>NA|TRBJ2-7|TRBV7-2|NA
CASSLAWAEQYF
TGTGCCAGCAGCTTAGCGTGGGCCGAGCAGTACTTC
>NA|TRBJ2-5|TRBV4-2|few
CASSQDLALQYF
TGTGCCAGCAGCCAAGATCTGGCACTACAGTACTTC
>TRBD2|TRBJ2-3|TRBV20-1|NA
CSASQASGGSDTQYF
TGCAGTGCTAGTCAGGCTAGCGGGGGGTCAGATACGCAGTATTTT
>NA|TRBJ2-7|TRBV6-1|few
CASSEAPVAYEQYF
TGTGCCAGCAGTGAAGCGCCCGTAGCCTACGAGCAGTACTTC
>NA|TRBJ2-6|TRBV4-3|NA
CASSQDLVRAGANVLTF
TGCGCCAGCAGCCAAGATTTAGTCAGGGCCGGGGCCAACGTCCTGACTTTC
>NA|TRBJ2-3|TRBV29-1|few
CSVAGRTTDTQYF
TGCAGCGTCGCTGGACGTACCACAGATACGCAGTATTTT
>NA|TRBJ2-3|TRBV4-3|NA
CASSQAGRGPDTQYF
TGCGCCAGCAGCCAAGCCGGGAGGGGGCCCGATACGCAGTATTTT
>NA|TRBJ2-4|TRBV5-1|NA
CASSLDGGPDIQYF
TGCGCCAGCAGCTTGGACGGGGGGCCGGACATTCAGTACTTC
>NA|TRBJ2-1|TRBV27|NA
CASSPTGPWTVEQFF
TGTGCCAGCAGCCCGACAGGACCATGGACGGTTGAGCAGTTCTTC
>TRBD1|TRBJ2-1|TRBV20-1|NA
CSAGTGTYNEQFF
TGCAGTGCAGGGACAGGAACCTACAATGAGCAGTTCTTC
>NA|TRBJ2-5|TRBV7-2|NA
CASSLGSTRSQETQYF
TGTGCCAGCAGCTTAGGATCAACTAGGAGCCAAGAGACCCAGTACTTC